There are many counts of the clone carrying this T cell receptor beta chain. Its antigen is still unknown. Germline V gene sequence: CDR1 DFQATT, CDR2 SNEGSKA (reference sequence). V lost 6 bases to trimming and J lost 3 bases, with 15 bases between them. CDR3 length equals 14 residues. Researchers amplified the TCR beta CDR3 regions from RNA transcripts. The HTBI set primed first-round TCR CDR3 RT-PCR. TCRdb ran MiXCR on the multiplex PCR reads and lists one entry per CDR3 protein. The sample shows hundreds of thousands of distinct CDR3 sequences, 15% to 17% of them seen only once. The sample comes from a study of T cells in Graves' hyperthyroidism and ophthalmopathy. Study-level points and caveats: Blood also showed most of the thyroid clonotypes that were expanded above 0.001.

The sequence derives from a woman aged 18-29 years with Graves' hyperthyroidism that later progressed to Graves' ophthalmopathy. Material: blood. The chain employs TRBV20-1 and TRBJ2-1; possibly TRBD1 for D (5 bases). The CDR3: CSAQNNRHYNEQFF. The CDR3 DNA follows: TGCAGTGCCCAAAATAACAGGCACTACAATGAGCAGTTCTTC.